This T cell receptor beta chain was retrieved from a study of T cell clones after liver transplantation. Study-wide findings and caveats: Circulating graft-donor-reactive CD4 TCRbeta sequences fell significantly post-transplant in most of the 8 subjects. Donor-reactive sequences fell more than third party-reactive ones, suggesting partial deletion.

Germline values: CDR1 SNHLY, CDR2 FYNNEI. The CDR3 has 16 residues. J lost 1 base, V lost 6 bases, and 6 bases had no gene match. Here immunoSEQ multiplex PCR was the method, and the copy in TCRdb shows in-frame clones only, minus some. The table shows 55,000 or so clones, with 71% occurring only once. This clone was observed a few times. What it binds is not known. The source is a human donor who received a liver transplant. The sequences come from CD4+ T cells from blood, collected before liver transplant. This chain links TRBV2 with TRBJ2-3, with 11 bases fitting TRBD2. The CDR3 is CASRNSGGAGTDTQYF. CDR3 nucleotides: TGTGCCAGCAGGAATAGCGGGGGGGCCGGCACAGATACGCAGTATTTT.